These 6 T cell receptor beta chains came from one sample sequenced in a study of control samples from healthy donors and cancer patients. Libraries were prepared by immunoSEQ multiplex PCR; TCRdb keeps only in-frame clonotypes and omits some of them. The repertoire holds over 110,000 clones, with 80% to 90% as singletons. Specimen: blood. The source is a woman in her 30s in good health.

The gene calls are TRBV15 and TRBJ2-1; D is uncertain. V dropped 0 bases and J dropped 7 bases, with 7 bases sitting between them. Per germline, CDR1 LNHNV and CDR2 YYDKDF (reference sequence). The CDR3 has 13 amino acids. The CDR3 sequence is CATSRENGNEQFF. Written as DNA, the CDR3 is TGTGCCACCAGCAGAGAAAACGGTAATGAGCAGTTCTTC. Supplemented by reference TRBV15 and TRBJ2-1, the full variable domain reads DAMVIQNPRYQVTQFGKPVTLSCSQTLNHNVMYWYQQKSSQAPKLLFHYYDKDFNNEADTPDNFQSRRPNTSFCFLDIRSPGLGDTAMYLCATSRENGNEQFFGPGTRLTVL.

J is TRBJ2-1 and V is TRBV2, with TRBD1 identical over 7 bases. This CDR3 has 13 residues. Germline V gives CDR1 SNHLY, CDR2 FYNNEI. The V segment lost 8 bases and the J segment 3 bases; nucleotides outside the gene matches: 4. DNA of the CDR3: TGTGCCAGCGGTCGGGACAGCTACAATGAGCAGTTCTTC. Protein: CASGRDSYNEQFF.

J is TRBJ1-2 and V is TRBV2; no clear D gene. The CDR3 is made up of 13 amino acids. V was shortened by 6 bases and J by 1 base, with 9 bases between the two germline ends. In germline, CDR1 is SNHLY, CDR2 FYNNEI. CDR3 coding DNA: TGTGCCAGCAGCAATCAGGTTAACTATGGCTACACCTTC. As protein: CASSNQVNYGYTF.

This chain links TRBV2 with TRBJ1-2; 7 bases map to TRBD1. This CDR3 spans 13 amino acids. Germline assignment: CDR1 SNHLY and CDR2 FYNNEI. The trim removed 7 bases at V and 3 bases at J, leaving 5 bases unmatched. The CDR3 region is CASIGTVDYGYTF. In DNA, the CDR3 is TGTGCCAGCATCGGGACAGTAGACTATGGCTACACCTTC.

The gene calls are TRBV15 and TRBJ1-2, with D unresolved. CDR3 length equals 14 residues. The V and J ends lost 0 bases and 4 bases respectively, with 9 bases between them. Germline-derived CDR1 and CDR2 are LNHNV and YYDKDF (reference sequence). In DNA form, the CDR3 reads TGTGCCACCAGCAGAGATGAGGGCTCCTATGGCTACACCTTC. Amino acids: CATSRDEGSYGYTF.

This clone was counted at least ten times. The CDR3 region has the DNA TGTGCCAGCAGCTTTAGACTAGGGGGGACAGATACGCAGTATTTT. Its translation is CASSFRLGGTDTQYF. The rearrangement links TRBV7-9 to TRBJ2-3; D possibly uses TRBD1 or TRBD2 (6 bases each). Germline CDR1 is SEHNR and CDR2 is FQNEAQ (reference sequence). CDR3 length: 15 residues. V was clipped by 3 bases and J by 3 bases, with 13 bases between them.